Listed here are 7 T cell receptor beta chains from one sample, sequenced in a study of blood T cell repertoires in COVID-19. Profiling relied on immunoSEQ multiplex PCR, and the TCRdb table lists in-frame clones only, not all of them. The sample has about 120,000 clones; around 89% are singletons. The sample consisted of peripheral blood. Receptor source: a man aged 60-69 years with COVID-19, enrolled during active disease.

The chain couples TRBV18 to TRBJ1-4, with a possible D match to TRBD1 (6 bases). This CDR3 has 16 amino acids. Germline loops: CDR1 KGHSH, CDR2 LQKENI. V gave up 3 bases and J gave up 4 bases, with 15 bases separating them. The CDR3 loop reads CASSPVQDSHNEKLFF. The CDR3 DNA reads TGTGCCAGCTCACCCGTACAGGACAGCCATAATGAAAAACTGTTTTTT.

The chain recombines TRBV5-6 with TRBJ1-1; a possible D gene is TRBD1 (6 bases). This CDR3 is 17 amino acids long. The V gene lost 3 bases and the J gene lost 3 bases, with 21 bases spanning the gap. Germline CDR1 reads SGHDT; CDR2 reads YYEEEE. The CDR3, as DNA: TGTGCCAGCAGCTCAAGGGGCGGCACGAAGGGGGACACTGAAGCTTTCTTT. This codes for CASSSRGGTKGDTEAFF. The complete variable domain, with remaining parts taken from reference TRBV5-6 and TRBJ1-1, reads DAGVTQSPTHLIKTRGQQVTLRCSPKSGHDTVSWYQQALGQGPQFIFQYYEEEERQRGNFPDRFSGHQFPNYSSELNVNALLLGDSALYLCASSSRGGTKGDTEAFFGQGTRLTVV.

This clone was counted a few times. CDR3 loop: CASSPGQGSSSPLHF. As DNA, the CDR3 is TGCGCCAGCAGCCCAGGACAGGGTAGCAGTTCACCCCTCCACTTT. The chain has TRBV5-1 and TRBJ1-6; 8 bases are a match to TRBD1. The junction had 9 bases not matched to a gene; V was cut back by 4 bases and J by 9 bases. The CDR3 loop spans 15 amino acids. Germline V gene lookup returns CDR1 SGHRS and CDR2 YFSETQ.

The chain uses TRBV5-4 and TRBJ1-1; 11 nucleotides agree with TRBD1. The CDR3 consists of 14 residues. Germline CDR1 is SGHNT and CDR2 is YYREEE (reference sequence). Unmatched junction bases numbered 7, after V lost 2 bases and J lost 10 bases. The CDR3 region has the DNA TGTGCCAGCAGCTTTAATGGACAGGGGGCCGGAGCTTTCTTT. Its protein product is CASSFNGQGAGAFF.

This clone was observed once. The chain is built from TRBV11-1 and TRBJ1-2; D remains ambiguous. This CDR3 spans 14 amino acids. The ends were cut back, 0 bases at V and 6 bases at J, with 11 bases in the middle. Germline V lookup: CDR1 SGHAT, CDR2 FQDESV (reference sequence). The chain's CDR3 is CASSLAGQIDGYTF. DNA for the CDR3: TGTGCCAGCAGCTTAGCGGGCCAGATTGATGGCTACACCTTC.

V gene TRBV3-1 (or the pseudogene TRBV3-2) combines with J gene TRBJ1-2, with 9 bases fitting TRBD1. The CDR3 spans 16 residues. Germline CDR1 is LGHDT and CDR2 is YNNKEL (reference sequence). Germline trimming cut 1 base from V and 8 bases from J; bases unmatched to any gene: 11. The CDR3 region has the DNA TGTGCCAGCAGCCAAGGAAGTGGCGGGACAGGGCGGGGCTACACCTTC. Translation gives CASSQGSGGTGRGYTF.

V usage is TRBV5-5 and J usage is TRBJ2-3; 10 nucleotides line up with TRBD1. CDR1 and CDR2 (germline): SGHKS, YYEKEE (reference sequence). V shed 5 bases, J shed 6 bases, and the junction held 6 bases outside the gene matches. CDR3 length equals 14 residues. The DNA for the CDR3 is TGTGCCAGCAGTCCGACAGGGGGCTTCGATACGCAGTATTTT. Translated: CASSPTGGFDTQYF.